This T cell receptor (beta chain) is from a study of cytomegalovirus exposure and HLA in healthy donors. Study conclusions and caveats: Several V segments, TRBV6-2 and TRBV6-3 among them, could not be told apart and were dropped. Presence/absence analyses assumed roughly uniform sequencing depth across donors.

Primers: 60 Vbeta forward and 13 Jbeta reverse. Here immunoSEQ multiplex PCR was the method, and the copy in TCRdb shows in-frame clones only, minus some. This table holds about 78,000 clones, approximately 88% found once. To note about this clone: Its target is not known.

The V end lost 5 bases, the J end lost 5 bases, and 15 bases lay between the germline ends. This CDR3 region has 13 residues. Germline CDR1 SQVTM, CDR2 ANQGSEA. Sequencing was carried out using PBMCs. This TCR was sampled from a woman between 50 and 59 years old in good health and CMV-seronegative. The chain is built from TRBV29-1 and TRBJ1-1; no clear D gene. This chain's CDR3 is CSVSVGSDTEAFF. In DNA form, the CDR3 reads TGCAGCGTTAGTGTGGGCAGTGATACTGAAGCTTTCTTT.